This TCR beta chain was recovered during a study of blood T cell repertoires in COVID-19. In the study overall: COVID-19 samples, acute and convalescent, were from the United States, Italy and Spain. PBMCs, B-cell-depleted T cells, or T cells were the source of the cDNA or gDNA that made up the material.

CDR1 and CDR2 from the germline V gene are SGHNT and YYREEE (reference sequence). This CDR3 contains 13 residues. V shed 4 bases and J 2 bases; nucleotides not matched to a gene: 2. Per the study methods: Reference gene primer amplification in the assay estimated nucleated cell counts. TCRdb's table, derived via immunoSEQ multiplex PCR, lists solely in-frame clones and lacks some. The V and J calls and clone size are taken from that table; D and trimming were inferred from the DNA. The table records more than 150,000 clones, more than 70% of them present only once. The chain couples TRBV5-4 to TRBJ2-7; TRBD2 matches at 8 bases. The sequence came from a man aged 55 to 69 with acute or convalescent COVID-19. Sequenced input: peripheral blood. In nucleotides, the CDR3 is TGTGCCAGCAGCCGGGGACTAGCCTACGAGCAGTACTTC. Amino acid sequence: CASSRGLAYEQYF.